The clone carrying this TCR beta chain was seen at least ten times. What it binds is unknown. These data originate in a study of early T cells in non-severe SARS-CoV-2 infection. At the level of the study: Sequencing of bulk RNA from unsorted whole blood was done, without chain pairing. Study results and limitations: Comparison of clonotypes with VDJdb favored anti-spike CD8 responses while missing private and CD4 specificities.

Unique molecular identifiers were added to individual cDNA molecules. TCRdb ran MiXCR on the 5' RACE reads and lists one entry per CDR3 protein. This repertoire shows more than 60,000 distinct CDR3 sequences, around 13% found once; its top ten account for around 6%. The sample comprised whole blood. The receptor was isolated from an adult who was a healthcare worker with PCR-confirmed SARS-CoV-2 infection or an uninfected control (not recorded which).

CDR3: CASSTPGGRGGYGYTF. The CDR3 DNA follows: TGTGCCAGCAGCACACCGGGCGGACGAGGGGGCTATGGCTACACCTTC. The chain is built from TRBV9 and TRBJ1-2; weak D call: TRBD1 (6 bases). Germline-derived CDR1 and CDR2 are SGDLS and YYNGEE. With 4 bases removed from V and 4 bases from J, the gap between germline ends came to 20 bases. The CDR3 consists of 16 residues.